This T cell receptor beta chain comes out of a study of cytomegalovirus exposure and HLA in healthy donors. Both 60 Vbeta primers and 13 Jbeta primers went into the PCR. Only in-frame clones appear in the TCRdb table, and some are missing; sequencing was by immunoSEQ multiplex PCR. The table lists 100,000 to 150,000 clones, 82% of them singletons, with over 1% in the top ten. From germline, CDR1 is MNHNS and CDR2 SASEGT. The ends lost 10 bases at V and 9 bases at J; junction bases unmatched: 7. This CDR3 is 13 amino acids long. The gene calls are TRBV6-1 and TRBJ1-6; TRBD1 aligns across 9 bases. The origin of this receptor is a boy aged 10-17 years in good health and CMV-seronegative. The sequenced sample was PBMCs. CDR3 nucleotide sequence: TGTGCCAACGGGGGGACAGGGACTTCACCCCTCCACTTT. This gives the protein CANGGTGTSPLHF.